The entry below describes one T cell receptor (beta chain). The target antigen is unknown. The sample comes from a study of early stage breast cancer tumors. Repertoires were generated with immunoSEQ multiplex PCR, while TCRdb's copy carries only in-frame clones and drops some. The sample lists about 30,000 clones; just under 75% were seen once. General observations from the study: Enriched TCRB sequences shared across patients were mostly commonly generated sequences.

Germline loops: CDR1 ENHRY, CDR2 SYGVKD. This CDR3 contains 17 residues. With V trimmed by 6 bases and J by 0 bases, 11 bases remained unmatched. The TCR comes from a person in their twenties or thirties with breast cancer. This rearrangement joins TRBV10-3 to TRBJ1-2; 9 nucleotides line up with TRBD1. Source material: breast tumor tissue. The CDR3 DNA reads TGTGCCATCAGAGAGCTTAGGGGGACAGGGCCTAACTATGGCTACACCTTC. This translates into CAIRELRGTGPNYGYTF.